This T cell receptor beta chain was profiled in a study of shared clonotypes between healthy human individuals. Background on the study: Three plates were used per donor for CD4 naive, three for CD4 memory, two for CD8 naive and one for CD8 memory.

Study findings and constraints: Sampling used blood alone; tissue repertoires probably differ. When compared with the clonotypes that were shared by all four sorted-subset donors, the non-shared clonotypes turned out to have lower generation probabilities.

This clone occurred a few times. The antigen is unknown. Sequencing used immunoSEQ multiplex PCR; TCRdb keeps in-frame clones, though not all of them. The sample has around 2,000,000 clones; 85% to 95% are singletons. Naivety among CD8 cells was defined by CD45RO negativity and positive CCR7 selection, thereby excluding terminally differentiated effector memory CD45RA+ cells. Adult Caucasians living in Nashville, Tennessee made up all of the donors. The TCR comes from a man aged 18 to 30 in good health. Some clones in this sample may be carry-over from other donors' samples. The sequencing input was naive CD8+ T cells from PBMCs.

The CDR3 sequence: CASRPGTAQNTEAFF. The CDR3 bases are TGTGCCAGCAGACCTGGGACGGCTCAGAACACTGAAGCTTTCTTT. This chain joins TRBV7-9 and TRBJ1-1; D possibly corresponds to TRBD1 (5 bases). V was shortened by 6 bases and J by 1 base, with 15 bases between the two germline ends. The germline gives CDR1 SEHNR, CDR2 FQNEAQ (reference sequence). This CDR3 comprises 15 residues.